Each of the 5 T cell receptor beta chains below was sequenced from the same sample in a study of regulatory T cells in long-lasting Graves disease. The time point is: newly diagnosed GD, antithyroid drugs for less than 3 months. TCR sequences were obtained from RNA taken from PBMCs. Arm-PCR with iRepertoire HTBI primers amplified the CDR3 regions for these TCR beta libraries. MiXCR, run by TCRdb on the multiplex PCR reads, gives a single entry per CDR3 protein. The sample includes hundreds of thousands of distinct CDR3 sequences, around 15% of them seen just once. Sequencing was performed on peripheral blood mononuclear cells (PBMCs), taken at new diagnosis, from a patient treated with antithyroid drugs. These receptors originate from a female donor with Graves disease.

This clonotype has a count of ten or more. V and J are TRBV20-1 and TRBJ1-1; perhaps TRBD1 as D (6 bases). CDR1 is DFQATT and CDR2 is SNEGSKA in the germline V gene (reference sequence). This CDR3 comprises 15 residues. The V and J ends lost 0 bases and 3 bases respectively, with 14 bases between them. Here the CDR3 reads CSARDWVPGDTEAFF. CDR3 nucleotides: TGCAGTGCTAGAGATTGGGTCCCAGGGGACACTGAAGCTTTCTTT.

This clonotype was picked up many times. The chain combines TRBV10-3 with TRBJ1-4; D is ambiguous. This CDR3 has 14 amino acids. The V gene's germline CDR1 is ENHRY and CDR2 SYGVKD. V was shortened by 0 bases and J by 6 bases, with 8 bases between the two germline ends. Here the CDR3 DNA reads TGTGCCATCAGTGAGTCGAGGGCGGATGAAAAACTGTTTTTT. It is translated as CAISESRADEKLFF.

CDR3 DNA sequence: TGCGCCAGCGCAAGGGGGGGGCTGGACACTGAAGCTTTCTTT. It translates to CASARGGLDTEAFF. The chain combines TRBV10-2 with TRBJ1-1; TRBD1 is a possible D gene (6 bases). Trimming left V 8 bases short and J 3 bases short, with 16 bases between. The CDR3 consists of 14 residues. CDR1 is WSHSY and CDR2 is SAAADI in the germline V gene.

In this sample, this clonotype turned up many times. V and J are TRBV6-1 and TRBJ1-5; 9 bases map to TRBD1. The CDR3 sequence is 16 residues long. The J segment lost 2 bases and the V segment lost 6 bases, leaving 8 bases of the junction unmatched. Germline V gives CDR1 MNHNS, CDR2 SASEGT. CDR3 coding DNA: TGTGCCAGCAGCCACACAGGGGGCCGTGGCAATCAGCCCCAGCATTTT. It translates to CASSHTGGRGNQPQHF.

The chain has TRBV5-6 and TRBJ1-2; D gene uncertain. The germline V gene encodes CDR1 SGHDT and CDR2 YYEEEE. The length of the CDR3 is 15 residues. With 0 bases removed from V and 1 base from J, the gap between germline ends came to 10 bases. The CDR3 loop is CASSLGYKGNYGYTF. In nucleotides, the CDR3 is TGTGCCAGCAGCTTGGGGTATAAGGGTAACTATGGCTACACCTTC.